What follows are 2 T cell receptor beta chains derived from one specimen sequenced in a study of blood T cells in healthy people across ages. Using a J-beta primer mix together with a sample-barcoded 5' primer, a second PCR was run for about 6 to 12 cycles. From the 5' RACE reads, TCRdb called clonotypes with MiXCR, one entry per CDR3 protein. The sample carries about 590,000 distinct CDR3 sequences, about 28% recorded once. Specimen: blood. These receptors were obtained from a woman of 80 years or more in good health.

This clonotype was counted only a few times. The chain is built from TRBV12-3 or TRBV12-4 and TRBJ2-7; 10 bases are shared with TRBD1. The V and J ends lost 5 bases and 5 bases, in that order; junction bases with no gene match: 6. This CDR3 is built from 14 residues. The chain's CDR3 is CASSVTGGLDEQYF. The CDR3 coding sequence is TGTGCCAGCAGTGTGACAGGGGGCTTGGACGAGCAGTACTTC.

This clonotype has more than one count but fewer than ten. Being one base from a much bigger clone, this may be a read error. The chain combines TRBV20-1 with TRBJ1-5; no clear D gene. The V gene lost 0 bases and the J gene lost 4 bases, with 13 bases spanning the gap. CDR1 is DFQATT, CDR2 SNEGSKA, per germline (reference sequence). The CDR3 spans 15 residues. In DNA, the CDR3 is TGCAGTGCTAGAGATTGTAAGGGAGGGAATCAGCCCCAGCATTTT. It translates to CSARDCKGGNQPQHF.